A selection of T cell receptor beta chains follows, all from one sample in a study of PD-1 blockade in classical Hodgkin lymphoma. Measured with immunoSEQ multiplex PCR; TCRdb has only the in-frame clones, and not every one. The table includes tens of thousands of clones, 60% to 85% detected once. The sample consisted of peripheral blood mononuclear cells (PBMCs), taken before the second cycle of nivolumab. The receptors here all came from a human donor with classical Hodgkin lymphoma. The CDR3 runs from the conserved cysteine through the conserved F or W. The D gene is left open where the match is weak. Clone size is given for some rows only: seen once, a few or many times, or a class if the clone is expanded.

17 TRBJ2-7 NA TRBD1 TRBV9 CASSGGWTGAALYEQYF
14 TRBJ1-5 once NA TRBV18 CASSPLRGDQPQHF
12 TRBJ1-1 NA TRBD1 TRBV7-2 CASSFDRAKAFF
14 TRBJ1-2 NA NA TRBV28 CASSLRTANYGYTF
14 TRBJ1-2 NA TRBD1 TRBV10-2 CASSSGTANYGYTF
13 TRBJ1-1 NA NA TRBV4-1 CASSQDYQNEAFF
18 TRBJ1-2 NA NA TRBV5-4 CASSLVGDLADPNYGYTF
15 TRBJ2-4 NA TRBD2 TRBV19 CASSIGAGAGNIQYF
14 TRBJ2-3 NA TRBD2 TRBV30 CALQRGSSTDTQYF
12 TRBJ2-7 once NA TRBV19 CASGWGAGEQYF
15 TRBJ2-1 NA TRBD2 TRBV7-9 CASSLISGGVDEQFF
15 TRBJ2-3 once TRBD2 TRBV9 CASSPTSARTDTQYF
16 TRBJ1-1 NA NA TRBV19 CASSILDHGDLAEAFF
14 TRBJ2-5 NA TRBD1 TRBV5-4 CASSRDSSQETQYF
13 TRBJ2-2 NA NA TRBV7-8 CASSLTTGRELFF
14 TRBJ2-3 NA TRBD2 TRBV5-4 CASSSWDYTDTQYF
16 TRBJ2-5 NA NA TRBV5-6 CASSSRTEGWQETQYF
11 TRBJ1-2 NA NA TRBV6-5 CASSYLGGYTF
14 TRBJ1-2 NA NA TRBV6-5 CASSYSAGTYGYTF
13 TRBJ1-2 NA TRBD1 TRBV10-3 CAMGGGFNYGYTF
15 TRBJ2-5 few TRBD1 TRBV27 CASSIDTGGRETQYF
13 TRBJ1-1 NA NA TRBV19 CASSTLVGTEAFF
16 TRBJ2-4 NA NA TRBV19 CASSIGPRLAKNIQYF
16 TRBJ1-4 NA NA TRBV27 CASSRGVPATNEKLFF
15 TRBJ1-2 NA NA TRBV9 CASSPIRAGRNGYTF
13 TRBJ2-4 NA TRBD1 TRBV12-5 CASGLTGVDIQYF
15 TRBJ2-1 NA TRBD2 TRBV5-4 CASSSSGRAYNEQFF
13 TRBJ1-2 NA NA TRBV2 CASSVVRAYGYTF
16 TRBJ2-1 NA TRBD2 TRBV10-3 CAISENGLAGASEQFF
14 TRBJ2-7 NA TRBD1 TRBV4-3 CARQRGQGDDEQYF
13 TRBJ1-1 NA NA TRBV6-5 CASSYEGFTEAFF
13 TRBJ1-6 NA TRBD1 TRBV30 CAWSRRGFSPLHF
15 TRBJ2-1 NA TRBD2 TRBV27 CASSLQAGVYNEQFF
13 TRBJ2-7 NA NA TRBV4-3 CASSKGGSYEQYF
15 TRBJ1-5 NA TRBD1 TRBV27 CASSWGQGLNQPQHF
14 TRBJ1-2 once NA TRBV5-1 CASSLPQGGDGYTF
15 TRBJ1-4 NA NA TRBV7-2 CASSLGSATNEKLFF
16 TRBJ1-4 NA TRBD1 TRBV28 CASRYTGTGDREKLFF
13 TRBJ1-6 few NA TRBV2 CASKEGDDSPLHF
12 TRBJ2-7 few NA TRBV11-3 CASSSLRGEQYF
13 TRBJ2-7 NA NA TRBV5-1 CASSQFPVYEQYF
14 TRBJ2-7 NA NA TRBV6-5 CASSYSNGPYEQYF
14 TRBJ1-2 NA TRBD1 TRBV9 CASSVTGGNYGYTF